The clone carrying this TCR beta chain was picked up many times. This record comes from a study of blood T cell repertoires in COVID-19. Original processing methods: For nucleated cells, counts were estimated from reference gene primer amplification. TCRdb keeps only in-frame clones here, not all; method: immunoSEQ multiplex PCR. D and trimming come from the DNA, and the V and J calls and clone size come from that table. Of roughly 300,000 clones listed, roughly 84% were seen once; the top ten hold around 1.6%. The CDR3 is 13 amino acids. The germline V gene has CDR1 SGHDT and CDR2 YYEEEE. Germline trimming cut 4 bases from V and 10 bases from J; bases unmatched to any gene: 1. Followed longitudinally, the Seattle patients had been enrolled during active infection.

The rearrangement uses TRBV5-6 and TRBJ1-6, with 11 bases lining up with TRBD1. The TCR was taken from a human donor with COVID-19, enrolled during active disease. The donor label of this sample is uncertain. Sequencing input: peripheral blood. The CDR3 sequence is CASSGQGASPLHF. The CDR3 DNA follows: TGTGCCAGCAGCGGACAGGGGGCCTCACCCCTCCACTTT. The complete variable domain, with remaining parts taken from reference TRBV5-6 and TRBJ1-6, reads DAGVTQSPTHLIKTRGQQVTLRCSPKSGHDTVSWYQQALGQGPQFIFQYYEEEERQRGNFPDRFSGHQFPNYSSELNVNALLLGDSALYLCASSGQGASPLHFGNGTRLTVT.